This T cell receptor (beta chain) was sequenced in a study of blood T cell repertoires in COVID-19. Original processing methods: Reference gene primer amplification yielded estimated nucleated cell counts. Profiled with immunoSEQ multiplex PCR; TCRdb holds only in-frame clones, not every one. V, J and clone size reflect that table, while D and trimming were determined from the DNA. The sample contains roughly 74,000 clones, more than 85% of which appear only once. V was clipped by 2 bases and J by 6 bases; unmatched bases: 7. Germline V gene sequence: CDR1 MNHEY, CDR2 SVGAGI. This CDR3 spans 16 amino acids. Participants were placed into cohorts based on the clinical history they reported.

The clonotype comes from a woman between 50 and 59 years old with acute COVID-19. Input material: PBMCs or T cells enriched from blood (not recorded which). V and J are TRBV6-5 and TRBJ2-1; 10 bases align to TRBD2. The CDR3 DNA is TGTGCCAGCAGTTACGCGGGACTAGCGATAGGCAATGAGCAGTTCTTC. Amino acids: CASSYAGLAIGNEQFF.